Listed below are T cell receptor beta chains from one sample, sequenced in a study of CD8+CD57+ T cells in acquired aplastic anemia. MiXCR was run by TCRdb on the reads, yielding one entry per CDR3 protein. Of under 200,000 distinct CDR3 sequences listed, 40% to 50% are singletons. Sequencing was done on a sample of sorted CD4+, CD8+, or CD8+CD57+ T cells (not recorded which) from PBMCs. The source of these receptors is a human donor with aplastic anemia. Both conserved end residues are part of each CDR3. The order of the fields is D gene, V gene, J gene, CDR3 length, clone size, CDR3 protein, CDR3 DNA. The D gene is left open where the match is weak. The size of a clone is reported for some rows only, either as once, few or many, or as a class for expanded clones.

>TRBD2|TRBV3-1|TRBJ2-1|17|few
CASSQGAGGRTYNEQFF
TGTGCCAGCAGCCAAGGGGCGGGAGGTAGGACCTACAATGAGCAGTTCTTC
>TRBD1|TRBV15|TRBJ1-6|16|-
CATSIGQGPGNSPLHF
TGTGCCACCAGCATCGGACAGGGTCCTGGAAATTCACCCCTCCACTTT
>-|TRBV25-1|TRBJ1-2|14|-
CASSEAGAAYGYTF
TGTGCCAGCAGTGAAGCAGGGGCGGCCTATGGCTACACCTTC
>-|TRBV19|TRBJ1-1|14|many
CASSPQTEATEAFF
TGTGCCAGTAGTCCCCAAACAGAAGCGACTGAAGCTTTCTTT
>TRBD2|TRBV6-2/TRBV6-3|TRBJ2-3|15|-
CASSRTGGLQDTQYF
TGTGCCAGCTCCCGGACGGGAGGGCTCCAAGATACGCAGTATTTT
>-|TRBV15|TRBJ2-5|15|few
CATSRRTTGQETQYF
TGTGCCACCAGCAGGAGGACGACAGGCCAAGAGACCCAGTACTTC
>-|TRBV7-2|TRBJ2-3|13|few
CASSLGVSDTQYF
TGTGCCAGCAGCTTAGGTGTCTCAGATACGCAGTATTTT
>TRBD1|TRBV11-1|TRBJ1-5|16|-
CASSFERGPSNQPQHF
TGTGCCAGCAGCTTCGAGAGGGGGCCTAGCAATCAGCCCCAGCATTTT
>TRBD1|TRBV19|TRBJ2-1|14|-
CASRGTGVGNEQFF
TGTGCCAGTAGGGGGACAGGGGTTGGGAATGAGCAGTTCTTC
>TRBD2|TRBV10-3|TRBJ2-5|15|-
CAISEGGGLQETQHF
TGTGCCATCAGTGAAGGCGGGGGGCTACAAGAGACCCAGCACTTC
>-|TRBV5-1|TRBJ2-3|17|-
CASSLGGGSYSTDTQYF
TGCGCCAGCAGCTTAGGGGGCGGGAGTTACAGCACAGATACGCAGTATTTT
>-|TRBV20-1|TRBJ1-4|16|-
CSASAFGPARHEKLFF
TGCAGTGCTAGTGCCTTCGGTCCTGCACGGCATGAAAAACTGTTTTTT
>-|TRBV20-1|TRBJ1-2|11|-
CSAGGIQGYTF
TGCAGTGCTGGAGGAATTCAGGGCTACACCTTC
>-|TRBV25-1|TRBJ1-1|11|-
CARRANTEAFF
TGTGCCCGGAGGGCGAACACTGAAGCTTTCTTT
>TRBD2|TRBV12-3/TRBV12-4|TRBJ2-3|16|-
CASSTLAGGSTDTQYF
TGTGCCAGCAGCACATTAGCGGGGGGAAGCACAGATACGCAGTATTTT
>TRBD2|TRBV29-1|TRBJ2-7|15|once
CSVESGTSGGYEQYF
TGCAGCGTTGAAAGTGGGACTAGCGGCGGGTACGAGCAGTACTTC